This TCR beta chain derives from a study of identical twins. Germline V gene lookup returns CDR1 SEHNR and CDR2 FQNEAQ (reference sequence). The CDR3 consists of 13 residues. The V end lost 4 bases, the J end lost 2 bases, and 8 bases lay between the germline ends. TCRdb re-called the 5' RACE reads through MiXCR, storing one row per CDR3 protein. The repertoire consists of 520,000 or so distinct CDR3 sequences, with roughly 21% occurring once and the leading ten covering approximately 0.95%. Healthy Caucasians made up all donors. These data also featured in a second study, about T cells expressing NK-cell markers. From that study: Among eight sequenced donors, seven carried HCMV seropositivity while one was seronegative. NKG2C+ dominant clonotype frequencies in about 6 donors were roughly 1.0-7.5% of CD8+ T cells. These clonotypes additionally ranked first within the CD3+CD56-NKG2C+ fraction of a handful of donors.

Sequenced: CD4+ T cells sorted from blood. The chain joins TRBV7-9 to TRBJ1-1, with unresolved D. This receptor was obtained from a woman aged 18-29 years in good health. The CDR3 loop is CASSSSLNTEAFF. DNA of the CDR3: TGTGCCAGCAGCTCCTCTCTTAACACTGAAGCTTTCTTT.